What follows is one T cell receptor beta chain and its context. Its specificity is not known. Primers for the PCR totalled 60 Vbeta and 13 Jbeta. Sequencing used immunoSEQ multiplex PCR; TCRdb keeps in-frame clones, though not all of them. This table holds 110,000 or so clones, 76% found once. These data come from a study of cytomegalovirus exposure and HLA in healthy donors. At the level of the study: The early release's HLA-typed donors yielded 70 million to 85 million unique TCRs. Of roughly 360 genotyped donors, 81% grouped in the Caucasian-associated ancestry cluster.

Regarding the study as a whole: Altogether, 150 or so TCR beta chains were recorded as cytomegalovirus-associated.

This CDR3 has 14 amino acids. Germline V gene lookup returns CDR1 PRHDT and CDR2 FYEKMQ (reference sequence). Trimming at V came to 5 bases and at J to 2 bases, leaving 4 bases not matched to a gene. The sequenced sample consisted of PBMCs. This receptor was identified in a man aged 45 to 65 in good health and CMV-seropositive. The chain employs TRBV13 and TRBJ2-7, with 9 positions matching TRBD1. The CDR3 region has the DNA TGTGCCAGCAGCCCGAGACAGGGGGCCTACGAGCAGTACTTC. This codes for CASSPRQGAYEQYF.